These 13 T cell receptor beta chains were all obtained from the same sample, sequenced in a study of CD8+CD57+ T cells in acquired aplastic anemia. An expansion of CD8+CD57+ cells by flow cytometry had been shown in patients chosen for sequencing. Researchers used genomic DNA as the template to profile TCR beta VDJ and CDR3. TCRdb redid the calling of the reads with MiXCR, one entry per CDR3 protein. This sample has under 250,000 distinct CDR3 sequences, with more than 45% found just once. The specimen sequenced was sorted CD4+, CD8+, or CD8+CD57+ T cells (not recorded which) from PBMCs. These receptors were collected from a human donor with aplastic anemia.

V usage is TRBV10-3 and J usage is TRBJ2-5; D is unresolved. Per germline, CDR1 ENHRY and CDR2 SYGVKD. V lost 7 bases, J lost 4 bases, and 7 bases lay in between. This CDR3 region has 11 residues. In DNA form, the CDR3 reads TGTGCCATCACGAACGGAGAGACCCAGTACTTC. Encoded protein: CAITNGETQYF.

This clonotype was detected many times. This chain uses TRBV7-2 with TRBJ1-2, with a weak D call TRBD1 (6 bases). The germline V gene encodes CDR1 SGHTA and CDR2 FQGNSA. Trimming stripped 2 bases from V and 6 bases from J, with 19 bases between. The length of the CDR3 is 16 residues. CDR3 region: CASSLTRSGALNGYTF. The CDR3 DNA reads TGTGCCAGCAGCTTAACCAGATCAGGGGCTCTTAATGGCTACACCTTC. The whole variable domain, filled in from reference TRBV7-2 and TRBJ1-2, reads GAGVSQSPSNKVTEKGKDVELRCDPISGHTALYWYRQSLGQGLEFLIYFQGNSAPDKSGLPSDRFSAERTGGSVSTLTIQRTQQEDSAVYLCASSLTRSGALNGYTFGSGTRLTVV.

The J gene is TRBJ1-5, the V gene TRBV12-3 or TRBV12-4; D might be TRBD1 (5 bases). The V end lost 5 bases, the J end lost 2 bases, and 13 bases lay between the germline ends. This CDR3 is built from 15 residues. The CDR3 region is CASSPAGEGNQPQHF. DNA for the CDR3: TGTGCCAGCAGTCCTGCGGGGGAGGGCAATCAGCCCCAGCATTTT.

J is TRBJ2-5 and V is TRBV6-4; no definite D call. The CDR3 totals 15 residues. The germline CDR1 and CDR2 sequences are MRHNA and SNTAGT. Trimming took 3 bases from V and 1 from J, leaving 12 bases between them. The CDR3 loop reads CASSEKKERQETQYF. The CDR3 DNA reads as TGTGCCAGCAGTGAAAAGAAGGAGCGCCAAGAGACCCAGTACTTC.

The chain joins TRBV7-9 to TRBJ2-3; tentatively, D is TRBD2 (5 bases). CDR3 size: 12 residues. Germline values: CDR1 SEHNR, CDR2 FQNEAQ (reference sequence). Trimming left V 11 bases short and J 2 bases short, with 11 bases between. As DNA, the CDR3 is TGTGCCGGAGAGGGAAACACAGATACGCAGTATTTT. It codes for CAGEGNTDTQYF.

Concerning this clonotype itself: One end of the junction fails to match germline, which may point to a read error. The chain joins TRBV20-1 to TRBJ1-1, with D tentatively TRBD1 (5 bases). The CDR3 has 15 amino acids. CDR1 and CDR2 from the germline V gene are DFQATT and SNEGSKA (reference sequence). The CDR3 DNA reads TGCAGACCGGCAGGGATCGAAGGAGGGAACACTGAGGCTTTCTTT. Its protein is CRPAGIEGGNTEAFF.

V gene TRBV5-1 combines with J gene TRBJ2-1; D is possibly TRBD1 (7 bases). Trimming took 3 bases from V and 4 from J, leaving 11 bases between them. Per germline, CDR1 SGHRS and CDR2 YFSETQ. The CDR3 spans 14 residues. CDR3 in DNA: TGCGCCAGCAGCTGGGGGGACAGTTACAATGAGCAGTTCTTC. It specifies CASSWGDSYNEQFF. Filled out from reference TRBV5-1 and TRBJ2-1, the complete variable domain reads KAGVTQTPRYLIKTRGQQVTLSCSPISGHRSVSWYQQTPGQGLQFLFEYFSETQRNKGNFPGRFSGRQFSNSRSEMNVSTLELGDSALYLCASSWGDSYNEQFFGPGTRLTVL.

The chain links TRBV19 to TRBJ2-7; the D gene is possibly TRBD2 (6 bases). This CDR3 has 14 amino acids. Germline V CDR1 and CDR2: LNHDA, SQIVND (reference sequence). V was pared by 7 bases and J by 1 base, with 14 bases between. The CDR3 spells CASTPGVLSYEQYF. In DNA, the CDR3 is TGTGCCAGTACCCCGGGAGTCCTTTCCTACGAGCAGTACTTC.

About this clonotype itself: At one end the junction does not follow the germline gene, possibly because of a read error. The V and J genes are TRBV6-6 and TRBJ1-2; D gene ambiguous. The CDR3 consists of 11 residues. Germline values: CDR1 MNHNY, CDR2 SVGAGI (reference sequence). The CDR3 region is CAISLENGYTF. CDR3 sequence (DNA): TGTGCCATCAGTTTAGAGAATGGCTACACCTTC.

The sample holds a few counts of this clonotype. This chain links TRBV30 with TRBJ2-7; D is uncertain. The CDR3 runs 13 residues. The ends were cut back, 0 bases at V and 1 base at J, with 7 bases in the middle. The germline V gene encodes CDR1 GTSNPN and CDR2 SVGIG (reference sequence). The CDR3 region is CAWSVFVSYEQYF. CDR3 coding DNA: TGTGCCTGGAGTGTATTCGTATCCTACGAGCAGTACTTC.

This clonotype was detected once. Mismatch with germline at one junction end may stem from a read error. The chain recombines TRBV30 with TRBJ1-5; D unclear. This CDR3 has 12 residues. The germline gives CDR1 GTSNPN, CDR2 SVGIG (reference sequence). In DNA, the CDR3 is TGTGCCCGGAGTGTCCGCAATCAGCCCCAGCATTTT. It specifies CARSVRNQPQHF.

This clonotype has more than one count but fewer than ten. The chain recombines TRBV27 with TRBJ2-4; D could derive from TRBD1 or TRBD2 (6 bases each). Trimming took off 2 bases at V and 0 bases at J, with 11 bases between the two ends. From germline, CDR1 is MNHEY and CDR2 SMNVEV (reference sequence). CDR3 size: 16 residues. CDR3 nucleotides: TGTGCCAGCAGTTTAGGTCGGGGGCTAGCCAAAAACATTCAGTACTTC. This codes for CASSLGRGLAKNIQYF.

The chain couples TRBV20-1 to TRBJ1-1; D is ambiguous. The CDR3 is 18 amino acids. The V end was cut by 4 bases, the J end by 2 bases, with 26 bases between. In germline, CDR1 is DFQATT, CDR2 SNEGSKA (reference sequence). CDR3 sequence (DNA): TGCAGTGCTACCGCCCTACGGCAAGGGCTTCCTGTTAACACTGAAGCTTTCTTT. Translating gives CSATALRQGLPVNTEAFF.